This T cell receptor beta chain was captured by sequencing in a study of siplizumab effects on memory and regulatory T cells. General study points: Solely a minor proportion of alloreactive clones could be assigned to unstimulated subsets. Naive T cells seemed more diverse than memory cells and seemed major alloresponse contributors.

The V gene lost 8 bases and the J gene lost 3 bases, with 14 bases spanning the gap. Looked up from germline, CDR1 is SNHLY and CDR2 is FYNNEI. This CDR3 has 14 amino acids. This clone was found a few times. Its cognate antigen is unknown. Sequencing used immunoSEQ multiplex PCR; TCRdb keeps in-frame clones, though not all of them. The repertoire consists of over 80,000 clones, with 90% to 95% occurring once and the leading ten covering about 1.4%. The TCR sequence derives from a human donor in good health. The chain employs TRBV2 and TRBJ1-5; D is undetermined. Sequences were obtained from non-Treg CD4+ T cells sorted from blood. CDR3 coding DNA: TGTGCCAGCCGCCCCCAAGTCCCCAATCAGCCCCAGCATTTT. It specifies CASRPQVPNQPQHF.